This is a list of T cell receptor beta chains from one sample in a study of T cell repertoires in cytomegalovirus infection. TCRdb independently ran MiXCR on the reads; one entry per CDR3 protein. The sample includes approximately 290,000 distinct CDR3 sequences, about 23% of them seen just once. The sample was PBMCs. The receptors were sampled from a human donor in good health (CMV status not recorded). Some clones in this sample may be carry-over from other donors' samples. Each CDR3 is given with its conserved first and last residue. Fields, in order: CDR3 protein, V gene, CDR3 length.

cdr3_aa: CASSSQGDTEAFF
v_call: TRBV7-9
cdr3_length: 13

cdr3_aa: CASSLDNRGNSPLHF
v_call: TRBV7-8
cdr3_length: 15

cdr3_aa: CASSLLEGNPSDSNQPQHF
v_call: TRBV6-2/TRBV6-3
cdr3_length: 19

cdr3_aa: CASSLQSLGQFF
v_call: TRBV28
cdr3_length: 12

cdr3_aa: CASGGRGNTGELFF
v_call: TRBV7-2
cdr3_length: 14

cdr3_aa: CASSYGANLEQFF
v_call: TRBV6-2/TRBV6-3
cdr3_length: 13

cdr3_aa: CASGGARTVNEQFF
v_call: TRBV2
cdr3_length: 14

cdr3_aa: CSANDRDTQYF
v_call: TRBV20-1
cdr3_length: 11

cdr3_aa: CSVDGLAEGTQYF
v_call: TRBV29-1
cdr3_length: 13

cdr3_aa: CSARDRAGANVLTF
v_call: TRBV29-1
cdr3_length: 14

cdr3_aa: CASSGSRLYGYTF
v_call: TRBV7-2
cdr3_length: 13

cdr3_aa: CASSLGAYNSPLHF
v_call: TRBV7-2
cdr3_length: 14

cdr3_aa: CASSLGGQSTYEQYF
v_call: TRBV7-2
cdr3_length: 15

cdr3_aa: CASNQDRGLETQYF
v_call: TRBV2
cdr3_length: 14

cdr3_aa: CASGGASNGANVLTF
v_call: TRBV7-6
cdr3_length: 15

cdr3_aa: CASSLAGLAFGDTQYF
v_call: TRBV7-6
cdr3_length: 16